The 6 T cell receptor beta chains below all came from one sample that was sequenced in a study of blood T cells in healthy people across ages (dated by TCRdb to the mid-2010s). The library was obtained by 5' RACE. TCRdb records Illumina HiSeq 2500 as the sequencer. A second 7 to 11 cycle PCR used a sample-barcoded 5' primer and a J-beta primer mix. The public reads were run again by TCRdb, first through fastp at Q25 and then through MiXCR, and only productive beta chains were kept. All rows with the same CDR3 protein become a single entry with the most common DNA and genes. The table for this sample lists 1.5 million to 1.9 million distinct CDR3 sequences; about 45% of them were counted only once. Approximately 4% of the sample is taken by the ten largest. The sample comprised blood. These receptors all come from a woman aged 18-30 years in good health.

The CDR3 loop reads CASSWGGRTDTQYF. The CDR3 DNA reads as TGTGCCAGCAGTTGGGGTGGTCGCACAGATACGCAGTATTTT. This sequence joins TRBV12-3 or TRBV12-4 and TRBJ2-3; D is undetermined. Trimming pared 4 bases from V and 1 base from J, leaving 9 bases between. This CDR3 is 14 amino acids long.

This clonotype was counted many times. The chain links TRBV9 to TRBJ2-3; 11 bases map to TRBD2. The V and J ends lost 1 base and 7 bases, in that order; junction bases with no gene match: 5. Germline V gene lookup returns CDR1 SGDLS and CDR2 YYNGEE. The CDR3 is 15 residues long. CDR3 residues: CASSVTSGGYNTQYF. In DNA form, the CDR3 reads TGTGCCAGCAGCGTAACTAGCGGGGGCTATAATACGCAGTATTTT.

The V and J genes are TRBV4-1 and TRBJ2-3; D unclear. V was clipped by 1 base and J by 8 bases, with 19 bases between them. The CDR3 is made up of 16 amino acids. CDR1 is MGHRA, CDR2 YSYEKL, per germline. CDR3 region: CASSQVARTRTGTQYF. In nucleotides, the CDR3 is TGCGCCAGCAGCCAAGTGGCACGGACCCGGACGGGTACGCAGTATTTT.

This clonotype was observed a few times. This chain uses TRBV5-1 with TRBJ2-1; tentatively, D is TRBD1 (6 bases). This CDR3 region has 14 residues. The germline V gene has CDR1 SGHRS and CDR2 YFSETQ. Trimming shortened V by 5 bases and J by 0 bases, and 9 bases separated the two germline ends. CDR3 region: CASREQGSYNEQFF. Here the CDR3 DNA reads TGCGCCAGCAGGGAACAGGGCTCCTACAATGAGCAGTTCTTC.

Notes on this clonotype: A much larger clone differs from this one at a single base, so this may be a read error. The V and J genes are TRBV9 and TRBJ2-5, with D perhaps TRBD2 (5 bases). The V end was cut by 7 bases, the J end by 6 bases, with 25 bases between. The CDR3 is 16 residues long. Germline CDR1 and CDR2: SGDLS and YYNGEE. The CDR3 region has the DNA TGTGCCAGCGGCTCACTGTCTGGGCGGGTGAGAAAGACCCAGTACTTC. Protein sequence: CASGSLSGRVRKTQYF.

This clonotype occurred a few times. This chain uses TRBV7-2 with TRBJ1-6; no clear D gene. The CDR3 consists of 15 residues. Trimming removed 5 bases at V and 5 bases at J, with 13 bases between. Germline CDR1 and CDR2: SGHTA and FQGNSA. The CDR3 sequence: CASSLGRADNSPLHF. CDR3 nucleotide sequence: TGTGCCAGCAGCCTAGGACGGGCAGATAATTCACCCCTCCACTTT.